One sample yielded the 5 T cell receptor beta chains listed below, sequenced in a study of Ad26.COV2.S vaccination and SARS-CoV-2 variants. Treatment indicated: about 20 received Ad26.COV2.S at low or high dose, single or two shots; several received placebo; per-sample allocation not given. Collection of samples fell on day 63 after the first vaccine or placebo injection. Using immunoSEQ multiplex PCR, the repertoire was profiled, and TCRdb retains in-frame clones only, with some absent. The sample has about 320,000 clones; about 86% are singletons. Sequences were derived from peripheral blood, sampled in a trial of Ad26.COV2.S vaccine versus placebo. The receptors were sampled from a person aged 18-60 years who received the Ad26.COV2.S COVID-19 vaccine or a placebo.

This clone was seen repeatedly, ten times or more. The chain uses TRBV3-1 (or the pseudogene TRBV3-2) and TRBJ1-1; TRBD1 aligns across 8 bases. Germline-derived CDR1 and CDR2 are LGHDT and YNNKEL (reference sequence). Losses at the gene ends were 5 bases for V and 1 base for J; bases not matched to a gene: 6. CDR3 length: 15 amino acids. The CDR3 DNA is TGTGCCAGCAGCTCACACAGGGGGGGGAACACTGAAGCTTTCTTT. The encoded protein is CASSSHRGGNTEAFF.

The V and J genes are TRBV20-1 and TRBJ1-3; the D is unclear. The germline V and J ends were trimmed by 6 bases and 4 bases, with 10 bases remaining between them. Per germline, CDR1 DFQATT and CDR2 SNEGSKA (reference sequence). This CDR3 region has 12 residues. The CDR3 region is CSASQNGNTIYF. DNA for the CDR3: TGCAGTGCGAGTCAGAACGGAAACACCATATATTTT.

This clone has only one observation. V usage is TRBV9 and J usage is TRBJ2-3, with TRBD1 as a possible D gene (5 bases). The V gene lost 3 bases and the J gene lost 2 bases, with 7 bases spanning the gap. The CDR3 runs to 13 residues. CDR1 SGDLS and CDR2 YYNGEE come from the germline V gene. The CDR3 DNA reads as TGTGCCAGCAGCGGACAGTCCACAGATACGCAGTATTTT. It yields the protein CASSGQSTDTQYF.

The J gene is TRBJ2-1, the V gene TRBV19; 8 nucleotides agree with TRBD1. V lost 5 bases to trimming and J lost 6 bases; unmatched junction nucleotides: 24. The CDR3 covers 20 residues. CDR1 and CDR2 (germline): LNHDA, SQIVND (reference sequence). As DNA, the CDR3 is TGTGCCAGTAGTGCTAATATACCCGGGCAGGGGGCGGGTTATTTCAATGAGCAGTTCTTC. It is translated as CASSANIPGQGAGYFNEQFF. The complete variable domain, with remaining parts taken from reference TRBV19 and TRBJ2-1, reads DGGITQSPKYLFRKEGQNVTLSCEQNLNHDAMYWYRQDPGQGLRLIYYSQIVNDFQKGDIAEGYSVSREKKESFPLTVTSAQKNPTAFYLCASSANIPGQGAGYFNEQFFGPGTRLTVL.

This chain joins TRBV6-5 and TRBJ1-3, with D tentatively TRBD1 (5 bases). This CDR3 comprises 16 residues. The V and J ends lost 0 bases and 0 bases respectively, with 9 bases between them. CDR1 MNHEY and CDR2 SVGAGI come from the germline V gene. CDR3 DNA sequence: TGTGCCAGCAGTTACTCCTCAGGGAACTCTGGAAACACCATATATTTT. Residues: CASSYSSGNSGNTIYF.